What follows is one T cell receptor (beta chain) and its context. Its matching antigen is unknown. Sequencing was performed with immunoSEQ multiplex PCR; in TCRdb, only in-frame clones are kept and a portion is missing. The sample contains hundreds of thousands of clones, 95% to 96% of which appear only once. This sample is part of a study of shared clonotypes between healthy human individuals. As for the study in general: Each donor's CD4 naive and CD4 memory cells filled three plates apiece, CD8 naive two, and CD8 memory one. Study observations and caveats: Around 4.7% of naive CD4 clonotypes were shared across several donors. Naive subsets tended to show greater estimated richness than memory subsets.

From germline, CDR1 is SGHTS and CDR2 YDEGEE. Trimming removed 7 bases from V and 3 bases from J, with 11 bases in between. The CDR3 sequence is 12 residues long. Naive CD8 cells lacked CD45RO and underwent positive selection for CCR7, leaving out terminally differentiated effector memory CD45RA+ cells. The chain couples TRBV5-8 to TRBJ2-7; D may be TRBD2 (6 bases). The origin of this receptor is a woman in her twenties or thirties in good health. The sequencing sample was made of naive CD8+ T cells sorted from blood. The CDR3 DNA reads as TGTGCCAGCCGATCTAGCGACTACGAGCAGTACTTC. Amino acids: CASRSSDYEQYF. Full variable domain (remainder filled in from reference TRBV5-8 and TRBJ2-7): EAGVTQSPTHLIKTRGQQATLRCSPISGHTSVYWYQQALGLGLQFLLWYDEGEERNRGNFPPRFSGRQFPNYSSELNVNALELEDSALYLCASRSSDYEQYFGPGTRLTVT.